These T cell receptor beta chains were read from a single sample in a study of CD8 T cells in Susac syndrome. TCRdb ran MiXCR on the immunoSEQ multiplex PCR reads and lists one entry per CDR3 protein. Here the sample spans over 200,000 distinct CDR3 sequences, 85% to 95% being singletons. The sample was CD4+ T cells from PBMCs. These receptors were taken from a human donor with multiple sclerosis. CDR3s include the opening cysteine and the closing phenylalanine or tryptophan. The D gene is left open where the match is weak. Clone size is given for some rows only: seen once, a few or many times, or a class if the clone is expanded.

TRBV2,-,-,TRBJ2-2,CASSGDLINTGELFF,TGTGCCAGCAGTGGTGACTTAATAAACACCGGGGAGCTGTTTTTT
TRBV3-1,-,-,TRBJ1-5,CASSQGGEDQPQHF,TGTGCCAGCAGCCAGGGAGGGGAGGATCAGCCCCAGCATTTT
TRBV3-1,TRBD1,-,TRBJ1-1,CACAAAGGDTEAFF,TGTGCCTGTGCGGCGGCAGGGGGGGACACTGAAGCTTTCTTT
TRBV30,-,-,TRBJ2-7,CAWSVTGIGEQYF,TGTGCCTGGAGTGTAACTGGGATTGGGGAGCAGTACTTC
TRBV27,TRBD1,-,TRBJ1-4,CASSLSRGHEKLFF,TGTGCCAGCAGTTTATCCAGGGGGCATGAAAAACTGTTTTTT
TRBV9,-,once,TRBJ2-1,CASSVDGDTYNEQFF,TGTGCCAGCAGCGTAGACGGGGACACCTACAATGAGCAGTTCTTC
TRBV29-1,-,once,TRBJ2-3,CSVEGRNGGDTQYF,TGCAGCGTTGAAGGCAGGAACGGTGGAGATACGCAGTATTTT
TRBV30,-,few,TRBJ1-1,CAWSVVAGTEAFF,TGTGCCTGGAGTGTAGTGGCGGGCACTGAAGCTTTCTTT
TRBV2,-,once,TRBJ1-2,CASGGAGAHYGYTF,TGTGCCAGCGGGGGAGCGGGGGCTCACTATGGCTACACCTTC
TRBV7-7,-,-,TRBJ2-3,CASSPSYAGGTDTQYF,TGTGCTAGCAGCCCGTCGTACGCCGGGGGCACAGATACGCAGTATTTT
TRBV5-1,-,-,TRBJ2-6,CASSRTSSGANVLTF,TGCGCCAGCAGCCGTACCAGCTCTGGGGCCAACGTCCTGACTTTC
TRBV29-1,TRBD1,-,TRBJ2-1,CSTGGQGRGEQFF,TGCAGCACTGGTGGACAGGGGAGGGGTGAGCAGTTCTTC
TRBV7-2,-,once,TRBJ2-3,CASSLDSATDTQYF,TGTGCCAGCAGCTTAGATTCGGCCACAGATACGCAGTATTTT
TRBV20-1,TRBD2,-,TRBJ2-5,CSARVPAGGETQYF,TGCAGTGCTAGAGTCCCAGCGGGGGGAGAGACCCAGTACTTC
TRBV7-2,-,-,TRBJ1-4,CASSPRSLGNEKLFF,TGTGCCAGCAGCCCAAGGAGCTTGGGTAATGAAAAACTGTTTTTT
TRBV29-1,-,-,TRBJ1-3,CSVVDETFSGNTIYF,TGCAGCGTTGTTGATGAAACCTTCTCTGGAAACACCATATATTTT
TRBV20-1,-,-,TRBJ2-5,CSASNIDETQYF,TGCAGTGCTAGCAACATTGACGAGACCCAGTACTTC
TRBV20-1,-,-,TRBJ1-1,CSARDVRNTEAFF,TGCAGTGCTAGAGATGTCAGGAACACTGAAGCTTTCTTT
TRBV20-1,TRBD1,-,TRBJ1-1,CSANRGENTEAFF,TGCAGTGCCAACAGGGGTGAGAACACTGAAGCTTTCTTT
TRBV15,TRBD1,-,TRBJ2-3,CATSDQTGKGDTQYF,TGTGCCACCAGCGACCAGACAGGGAAGGGGGATACGCAGTATTTT
TRBV7-2,TRBD1,-,TRBJ1-2,CASSLGGGLYGYTF,TGTGCCAGCAGCCTAGGGGGCGGTCTCTATGGCTACACCTTC
TRBV29-1,TRBD1,-,TRBJ1-5,CSVASGGYDQPQHF,TGCAGCGTTGCCTCAGGGGGATATGATCAGCCCCAGCATTTT
TRBV30,-,-,TRBJ1-1,CAWSFDPVNTEAFF,TGTGCCTGGAGTTTTGACCCGGTGAACACTGAAGCTTTCTTT
TRBV6-4,-,-,TRBJ2-1,CASKPLMSSDEQFF,TGTGCCAGCAAGCCCCTGATGAGTAGCGATGAGCAGTTCTTC
TRBV20-1,-,-,TRBJ2-5,CSASWLGGETQYF,TGCAGTGCTAGCTGGCTGGGGGGAGAGACCCAGTACTTC
TRBV7-9,TRBD2,-,TRBJ2-1,CASSFRSGTSGANNEQFF,TGTGCCAGCAGCTTCCGAAGCGGGACTAGCGGTGCGAACAATGAGCAGTTCTTC
TRBV10-3,TRBD2,once,TRBJ2-6,CAISERGEDSGANVLTF,TGTGCCATCAGTGAACGGGGGGAAGACTCTGGGGCCAACGTCCTGACTTTC
TRBV9,-,-,TRBJ2-2,CASSVGTSTGELFF,TGTGCCAGCAGCGTAGGGACGTCCACCGGGGAGCTGTTTTTT
TRBV5-1,TRBD1,-,TRBJ1-1,CASSFPGGRGTEAFF,TGCGCCAGCAGCTTTCCAGGGGGTAGAGGGACTGAAGCTTTCTTT
TRBV20-1,-,-,TRBJ1-1,CSARDQGMNTEAFF,TGCAGTGCTAGAGATCAGGGCATGAACACTGAAGCTTTCTTT
TRBV18,-,-,TRBJ1-1,CASSPQESTEAFF,TGTGCCAGCTCACCGCAGGAGAGCACTGAAGCTTTCTTT
TRBV20-1,-,-,TRBJ1-2,CSAPSLRRGLSNYGYTF,TGCAGTGCTCCAAGCCTGCGACGCGGACTATCCAACTATGGCTACACCTTC
TRBV20-1,-,-,TRBJ2-5,CSARDWGSHQETQYF,TGCAGTGCTAGAGATTGGGGCTCTCACCAAGAGACCCAGTACTTC
TRBV5-4,-,-,TRBJ2-3,CASSLEVSMDTQYF,TGTGCCAGCAGCTTGGAAGTCAGCATGGATACGCAGTATTTT
TRBV18,-,-,TRBJ2-3,CASSEWAGATDTQYF,TGTGCCAGCTCGGAATGGGCAGGAGCCACAGATACGCAGTATTTT
TRBV7-2,TRBD1,once,TRBJ1-1,CASSLMGQGSEAFF,TGTGCCAGCAGCTTGATGGGACAGGGATCTGAAGCTTTCTTT
TRBV6-6,TRBD1,-,TRBJ1-2,CASSSDRGLDYGYTF,TGTGCCAGCAGTTCAGACAGGGGCTTAGACTATGGCTACACCTTC
TRBV12-3/TRBV12-4,-,-,TRBJ1-5,CASSLKVSNQPQHF,TGTGCCAGCAGTTTGAAGGTTAGCAATCAGCCCCAGCATTTT
TRBV20-1,-,-,TRBJ2-3,CSASAPGAADTQYF,TGCAGTGCATCCGCACCGGGGGCAGCAGATACGCAGTATTTT
TRBV30,TRBD1,-,TRBJ1-5,CAWSVGSGGLPQHF,TGTGCCTGGAGTGTAGGCTCAGGGGGCTTGCCCCAGCATTTT
TRBV3-1,-,-,TRBJ1-4,CASSHGEKLFF,TGTGCCAGCAGCCATGGAGAGAAACTGTTTTTT
TRBV29-1,TRBD1,-,TRBJ1-3,CSVAQGAGNTIYF,TGCAGCGTTGCTCAGGGGGCTGGAAACACCATATATTTT
TRBV29-1,-,-,TRBJ1-2,CSVLTGKSYGYTF,TGCAGCGTTTTAACAGGGAAAAGCTATGGCTACACCTTC